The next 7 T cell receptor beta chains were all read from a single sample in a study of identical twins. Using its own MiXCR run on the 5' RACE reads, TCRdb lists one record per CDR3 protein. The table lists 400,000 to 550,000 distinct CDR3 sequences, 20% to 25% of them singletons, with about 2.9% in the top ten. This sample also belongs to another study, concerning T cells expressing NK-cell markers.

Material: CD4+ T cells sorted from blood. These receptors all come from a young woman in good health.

DNA of the CDR3: TGTGCCAGCAGTTTAGGAGGGGGGCCTAGCAATCAGCCCCAGCATTTT. It specifies CASSLGGGPSNQPQHF. The chain links TRBV12-3 or TRBV12-4 to TRBJ1-5; tentative D call: TRBD1 (6 bases). The V end was cut by 1 base, the J end by 0 bases, with 10 bases between. This CDR3 has 16 residues.

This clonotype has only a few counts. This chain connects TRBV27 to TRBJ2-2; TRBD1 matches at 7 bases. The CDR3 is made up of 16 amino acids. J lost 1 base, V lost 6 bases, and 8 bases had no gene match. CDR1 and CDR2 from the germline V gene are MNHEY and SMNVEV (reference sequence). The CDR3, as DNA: TGTGCCAGCAGCCATCTGAGGGGGCTGAACACCGGGGAGCTGTTTTTT. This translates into CASSHLRGLNTGELFF.

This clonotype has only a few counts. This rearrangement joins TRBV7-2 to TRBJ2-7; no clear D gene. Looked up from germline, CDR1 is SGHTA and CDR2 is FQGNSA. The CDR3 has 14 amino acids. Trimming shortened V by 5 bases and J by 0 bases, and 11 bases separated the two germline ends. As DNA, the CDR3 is TGTGCCAGCAGCCCGATCACGGCCTCCTACGAGCAGTACTTC. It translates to CASSPITASYEQYF.

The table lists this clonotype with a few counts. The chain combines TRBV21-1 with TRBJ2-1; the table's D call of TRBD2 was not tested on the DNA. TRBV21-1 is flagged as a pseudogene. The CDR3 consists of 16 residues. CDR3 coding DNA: TGTGCCAGCAGCAGTGGGGGGACTAGCGTTTGGGTTGAGCAGTTCTTC. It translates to CASSSGGTSVWVEQFF.

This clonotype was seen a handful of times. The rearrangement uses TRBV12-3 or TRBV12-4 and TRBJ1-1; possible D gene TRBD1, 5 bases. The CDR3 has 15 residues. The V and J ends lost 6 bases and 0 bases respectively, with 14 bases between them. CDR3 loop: CASRPPTAMNTEAFF. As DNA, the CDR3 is TGTGCCAGCAGGCCTCCGACAGCGATGAACACTGAAGCTTTCTTT.

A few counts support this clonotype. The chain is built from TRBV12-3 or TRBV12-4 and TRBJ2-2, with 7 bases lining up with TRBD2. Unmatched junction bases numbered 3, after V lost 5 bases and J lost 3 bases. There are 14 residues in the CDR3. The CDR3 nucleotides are TGTGCCAGCAGTACGGGACTACACACCGGGGAGCTGTTTTTT. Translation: CASSTGLHTGELFF.

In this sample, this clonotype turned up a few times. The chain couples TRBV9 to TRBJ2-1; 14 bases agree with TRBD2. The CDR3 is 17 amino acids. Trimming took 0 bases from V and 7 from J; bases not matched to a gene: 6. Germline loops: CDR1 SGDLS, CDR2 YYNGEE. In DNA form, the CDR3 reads TGTGCCAGCAGCGTAGGACTAGCGGGAGGGCCAATAAATGAGCAGTTCTTC. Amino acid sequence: CASSVGLAGGPINEQFF.